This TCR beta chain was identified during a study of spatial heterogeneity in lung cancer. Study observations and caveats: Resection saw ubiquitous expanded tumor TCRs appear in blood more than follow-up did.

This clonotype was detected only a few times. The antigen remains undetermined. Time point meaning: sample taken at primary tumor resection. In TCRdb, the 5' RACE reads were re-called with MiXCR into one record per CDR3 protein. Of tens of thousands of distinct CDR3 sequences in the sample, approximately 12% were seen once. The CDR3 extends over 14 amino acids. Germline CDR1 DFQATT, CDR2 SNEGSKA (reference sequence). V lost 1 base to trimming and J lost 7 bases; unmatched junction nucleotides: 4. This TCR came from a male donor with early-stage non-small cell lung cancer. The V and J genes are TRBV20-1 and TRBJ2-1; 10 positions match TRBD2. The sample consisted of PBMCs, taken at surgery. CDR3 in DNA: TGCAGTGCTAGAGGAGTTAGCGGGAGGAATGAGCAGTTCTTC. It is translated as CSARGVSGRNEQFF.